This entry describes one TCR beta chain. This entry belongs to a study of blood T cell repertoires in COVID-19. Turning to the study itself: Acute and convalescent COVID-19 specimens originated in the United States, Italy and Spain.

Repertoires were generated with immunoSEQ multiplex PCR, while TCRdb's copy carries only in-frame clones and drops some. The sample contains hundreds of thousands of clones, approximately 90% of which appear only once. This CDR3 has 12 amino acids. The germline V and J ends were trimmed by 5 bases and 5 bases, with 10 bases remaining between them. Germline V gene sequence: CDR1 SGHNT, CDR2 YYREEE (reference sequence). This receptor was identified in a man aged 60-69 years with COVID-19, enrolled during active disease. The genes are TRBV5-4 and TRBJ1-1; D is ambiguous. The sample consisted of peripheral blood. CDR3 region: CASSSHGTEAFF. As DNA, the CDR3 is TGTGCCAGCAGTAGCCATGGGACTGAAGCTTTCTTT. The whole variable domain, remainder taken from reference TRBV5-4 and TRBJ1-1, is ETGVTQSPTHLIKTRGQQVTLRCSSQSGHNTVSWYQQALGQGPQFIFQYYREEENGRGNFPPRFSGLQFPNYSSELNVNALELDDSALYLCASSSHGTEAFFGQGTRLTVV.